What follows is one T cell receptor beta chain and its context. Antigen unknown. Other DNA sequences in this sample translate to the same CDR3. The sample belongs to a study of shared clonotypes between healthy human individuals. The authors ran the assay at deep level. Sequencing was performed with immunoSEQ multiplex PCR; in TCRdb, only in-frame clones are kept and a portion is missing. The repertoire consists of some 2.1 million clones, with 90% to 95% occurring once and the leading ten covering 0.1% to 0.15%. Losses at the gene ends were 3 bases for V and 2 bases for J; bases not matched to a gene: 3. Germline V CDR1 and CDR2: SGHRS, YFSETQ. This CDR3 comprises 14 residues. Only Caucasian adults living in Nashville, Tennessee made up the donor group. Splitting of CD4+ cells produced CD45RA+ naive and CD45RA-negative memory subsets. Study-level findings and limits: Clonotype sharing across donors was expected to vary with sequencing depth.

The clonotype comes from a man younger than 30 in good health. This sequence joins TRBV5-1 and TRBJ2-3, with 7 nucleotides matching TRBD1. The source material was naive CD4+ T cells sorted from blood. Subset meaning: CD45RA+ positively selected. CDR3 in DNA: TGCGCCAGCAGCTCGGGACAGCCCACAGATACGCAGTATTTT. As protein: CASSSGQPTDTQYF.